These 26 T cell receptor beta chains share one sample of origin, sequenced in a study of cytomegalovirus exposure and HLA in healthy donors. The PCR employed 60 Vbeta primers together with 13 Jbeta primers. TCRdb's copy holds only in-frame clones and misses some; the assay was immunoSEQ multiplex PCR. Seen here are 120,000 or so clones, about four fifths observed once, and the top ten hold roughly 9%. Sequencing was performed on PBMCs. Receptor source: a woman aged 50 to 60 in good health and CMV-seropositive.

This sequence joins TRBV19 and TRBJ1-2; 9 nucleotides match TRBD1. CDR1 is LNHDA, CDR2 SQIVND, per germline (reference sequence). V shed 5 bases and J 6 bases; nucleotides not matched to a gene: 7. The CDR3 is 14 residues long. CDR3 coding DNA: TGTGCCAGTAGTGGGGACAGGGTGTCGAATGGCTACACCTTC. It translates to CASSGDRVSNGYTF.

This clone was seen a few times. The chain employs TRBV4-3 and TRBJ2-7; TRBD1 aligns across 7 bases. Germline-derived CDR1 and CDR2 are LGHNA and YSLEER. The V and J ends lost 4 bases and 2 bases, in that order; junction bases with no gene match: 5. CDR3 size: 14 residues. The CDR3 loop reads CASSPAGTAYEQYF. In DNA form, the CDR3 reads TGCGCCAGCAGCCCCGCCGGGACAGCCTACGAGCAGTACTTC.

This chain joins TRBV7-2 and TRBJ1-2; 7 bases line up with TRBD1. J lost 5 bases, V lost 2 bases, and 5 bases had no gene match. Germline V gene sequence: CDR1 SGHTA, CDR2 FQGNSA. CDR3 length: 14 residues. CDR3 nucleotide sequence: TGTGCCAGCAGCTTATCCAGGGACAGTTATGGCTACACCTTC. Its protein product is CASSLSRDSYGYTF.

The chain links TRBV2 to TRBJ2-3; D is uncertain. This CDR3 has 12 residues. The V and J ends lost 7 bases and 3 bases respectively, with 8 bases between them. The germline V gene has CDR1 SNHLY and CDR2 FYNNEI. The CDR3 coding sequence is TGTGCCAGCATCAGGTTAACAGATACGCAGTATTTT. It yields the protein CASIRLTDTQYF.

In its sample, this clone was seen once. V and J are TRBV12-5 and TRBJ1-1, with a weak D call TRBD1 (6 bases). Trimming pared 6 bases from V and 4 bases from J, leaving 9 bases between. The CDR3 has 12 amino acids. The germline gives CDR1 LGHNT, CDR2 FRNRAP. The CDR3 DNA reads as TGTGCTAGTGGAACAGGGACCACTGAAGCTTTCTTT. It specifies CASGTGTTEAFF.

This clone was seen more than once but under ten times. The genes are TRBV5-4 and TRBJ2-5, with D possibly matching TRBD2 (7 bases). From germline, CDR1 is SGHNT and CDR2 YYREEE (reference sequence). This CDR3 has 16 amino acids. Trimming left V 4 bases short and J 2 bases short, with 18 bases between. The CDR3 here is CASSLGLAGAQETQYF. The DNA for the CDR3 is TGTGCCAGCAGCCTAGGACTGGCGGGGGCACAAGAGACCCAGTACTTC.

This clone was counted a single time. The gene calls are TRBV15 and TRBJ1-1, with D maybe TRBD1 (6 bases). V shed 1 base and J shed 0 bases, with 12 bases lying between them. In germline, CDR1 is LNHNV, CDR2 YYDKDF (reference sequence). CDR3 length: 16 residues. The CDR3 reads CATSRVSGTLNTEAFF. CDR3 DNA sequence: TGTGCCACCAGCAGAGTTTCCGGGACACTGAACACTGAAGCTTTCTTT.

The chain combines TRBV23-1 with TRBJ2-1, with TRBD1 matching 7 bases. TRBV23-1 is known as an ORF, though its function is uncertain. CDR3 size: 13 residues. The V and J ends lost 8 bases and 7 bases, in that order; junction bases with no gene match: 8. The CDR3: CASPNDRVNEQFF. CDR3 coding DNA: TGCGCCAGCCCAAACGACAGGGTGAATGAGCAGTTCTTC.

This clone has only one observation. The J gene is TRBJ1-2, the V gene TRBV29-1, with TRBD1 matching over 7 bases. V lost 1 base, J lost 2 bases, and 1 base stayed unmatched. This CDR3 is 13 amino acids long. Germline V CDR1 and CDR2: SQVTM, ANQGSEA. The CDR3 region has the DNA TGCAGCGTTGAAGGGACAGGAAACTATGGCTACACCTTC. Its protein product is CSVEGTGNYGYTF.

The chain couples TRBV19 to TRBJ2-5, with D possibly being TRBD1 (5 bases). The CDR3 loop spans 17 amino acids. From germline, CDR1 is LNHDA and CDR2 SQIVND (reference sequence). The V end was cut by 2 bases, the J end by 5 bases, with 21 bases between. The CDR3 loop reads CASSISQAGRMGETQYF. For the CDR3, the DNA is TGTGCCAGTAGTATATCGCAGGCAGGGCGAATGGGGGAGACCCAGTACTTC.

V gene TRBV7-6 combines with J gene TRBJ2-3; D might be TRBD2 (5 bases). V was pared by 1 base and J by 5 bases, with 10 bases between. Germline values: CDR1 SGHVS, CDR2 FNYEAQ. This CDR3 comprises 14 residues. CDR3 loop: CASSLGTPGDTQYF. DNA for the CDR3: TGTGCCAGCAGCTTAGGGACTCCCGGAGATACGCAGTATTTT.

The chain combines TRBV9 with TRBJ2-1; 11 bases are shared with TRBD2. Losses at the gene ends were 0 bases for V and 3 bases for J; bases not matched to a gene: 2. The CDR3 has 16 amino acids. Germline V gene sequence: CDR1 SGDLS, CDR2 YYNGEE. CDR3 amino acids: CASSVATSGSYNEQFF. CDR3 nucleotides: TGTGCCAGCAGCGTAGCTACTAGCGGGAGCTACAATGAGCAGTTCTTC.

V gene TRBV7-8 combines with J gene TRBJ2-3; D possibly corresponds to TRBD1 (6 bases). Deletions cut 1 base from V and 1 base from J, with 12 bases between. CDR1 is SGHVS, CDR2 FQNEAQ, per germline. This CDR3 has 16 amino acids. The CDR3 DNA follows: TGTGCCAGCAGCTTAGTTTTTGAGGGGGGCACAGATACGCAGTATTTT. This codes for CASSLVFEGGTDTQYF. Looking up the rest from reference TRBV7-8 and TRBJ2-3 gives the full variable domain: GAGVSQSPRYKVAKRGQDVALRCDPISGHVSLFWYQQALGQGPEFLTYFQNEAQLDKSGLPSDRFFAERPEGSVSTLKIQRTQQEDSAVYLCASSLVFEGGTDTQYFGPGTRLTVL.

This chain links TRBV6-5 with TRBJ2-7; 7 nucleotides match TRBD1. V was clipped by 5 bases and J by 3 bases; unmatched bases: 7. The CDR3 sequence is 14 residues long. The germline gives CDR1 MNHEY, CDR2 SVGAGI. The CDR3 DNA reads TGTGCCAGCAGTAATGGGGACAGTTACTACGAGCAGTACTTC. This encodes CASSNGDSYYEQYF.

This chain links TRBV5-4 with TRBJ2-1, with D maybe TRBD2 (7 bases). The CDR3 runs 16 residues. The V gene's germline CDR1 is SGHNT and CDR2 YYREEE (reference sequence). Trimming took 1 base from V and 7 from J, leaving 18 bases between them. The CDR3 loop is CASSLFRGGGLNEQFF. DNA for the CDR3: TGTGCCAGCAGCTTGTTCAGAGGGGGGGGGTTGAATGAGCAGTTCTTC.

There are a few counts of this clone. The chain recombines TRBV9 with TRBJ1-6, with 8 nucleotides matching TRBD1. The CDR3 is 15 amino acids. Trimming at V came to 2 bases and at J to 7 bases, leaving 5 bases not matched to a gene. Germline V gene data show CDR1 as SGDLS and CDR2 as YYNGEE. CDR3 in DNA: TGTGCCAGCAGCGTCCATCAGGGGGCGAATTCACCCCTCCACTTT. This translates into CASSVHQGANSPLHF.

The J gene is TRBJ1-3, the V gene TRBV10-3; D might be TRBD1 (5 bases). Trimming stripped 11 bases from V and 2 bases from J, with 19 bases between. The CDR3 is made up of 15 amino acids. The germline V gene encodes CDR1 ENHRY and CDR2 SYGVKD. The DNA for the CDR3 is TGTGCCGCGTGGGGCGGGGAGTCTCCTGGAAACACCATATATTTT. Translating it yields CAAWGGESPGNTIYF.

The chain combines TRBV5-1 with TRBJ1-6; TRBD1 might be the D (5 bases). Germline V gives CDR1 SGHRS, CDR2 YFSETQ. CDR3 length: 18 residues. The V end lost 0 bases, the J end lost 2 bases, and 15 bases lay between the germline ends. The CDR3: CASSLVAAGGAYNSPLHF. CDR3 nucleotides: TGCGCCAGCAGCTTGGTGGCAGCCGGGGGTGCCTATAATTCACCCCTCCACTTT.

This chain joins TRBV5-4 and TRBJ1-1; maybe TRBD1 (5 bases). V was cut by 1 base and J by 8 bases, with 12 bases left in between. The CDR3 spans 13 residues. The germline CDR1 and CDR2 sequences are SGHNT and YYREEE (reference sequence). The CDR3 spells CASSLTGLGEAFF. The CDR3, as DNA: TGTGCCAGCAGCTTGACAGGTTTGGGGGAAGCTTTCTTT.

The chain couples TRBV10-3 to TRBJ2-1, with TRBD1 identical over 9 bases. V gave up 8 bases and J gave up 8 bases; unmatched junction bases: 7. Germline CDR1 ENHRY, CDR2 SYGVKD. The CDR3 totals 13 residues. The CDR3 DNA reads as TGTGCCATCTGGGACAGGGTGGGAGATGAGCAGTTCTTC. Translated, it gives CAIWDRVGDEQFF.

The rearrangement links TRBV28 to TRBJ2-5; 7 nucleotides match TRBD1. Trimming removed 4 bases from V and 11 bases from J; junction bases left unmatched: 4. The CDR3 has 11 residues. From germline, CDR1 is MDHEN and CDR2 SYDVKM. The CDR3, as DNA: TGTGCCAGCAGTTCGGACAGGAAGCAGTACTTC. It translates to CASSSDRKQYF.

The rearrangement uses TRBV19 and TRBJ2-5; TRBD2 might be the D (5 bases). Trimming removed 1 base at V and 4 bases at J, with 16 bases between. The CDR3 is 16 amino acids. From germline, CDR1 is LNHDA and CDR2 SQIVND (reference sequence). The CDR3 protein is CASSIGRTGLGETQYF. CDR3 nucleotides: TGTGCCAGTAGTATAGGAAGGACTGGGCTTGGAGAGACCCAGTACTTC.

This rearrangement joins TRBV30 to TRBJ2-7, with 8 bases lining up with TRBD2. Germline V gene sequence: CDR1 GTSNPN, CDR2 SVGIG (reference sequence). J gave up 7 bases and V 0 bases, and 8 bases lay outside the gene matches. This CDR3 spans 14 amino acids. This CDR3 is CAWSVRGGGWEQYF. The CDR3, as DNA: TGTGCCTGGAGTGTACGTGGCGGGGGGTGGGAGCAGTACTTC. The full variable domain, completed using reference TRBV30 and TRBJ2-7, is SQTIHQWPATLVQPVGSPLSLECTVEGTSNPNLYWYRQAAGRGLQLLFYSVGIGQISSEVPQNLSASRPQDRQFILSSKKLLLSDSGFYLCAWSVRGGGWEQYFGPGTRLTVT.

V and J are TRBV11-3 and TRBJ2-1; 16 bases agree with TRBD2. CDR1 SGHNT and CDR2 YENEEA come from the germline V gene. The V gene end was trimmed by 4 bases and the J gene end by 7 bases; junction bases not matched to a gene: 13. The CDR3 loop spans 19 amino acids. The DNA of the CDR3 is TGTGCCAGCAGCTCCCCTCCCGGGACTAGCGGGGGGGCGTATAATGAGCAGTTCTTC. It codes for CASSSPPGTSGGAYNEQFF.

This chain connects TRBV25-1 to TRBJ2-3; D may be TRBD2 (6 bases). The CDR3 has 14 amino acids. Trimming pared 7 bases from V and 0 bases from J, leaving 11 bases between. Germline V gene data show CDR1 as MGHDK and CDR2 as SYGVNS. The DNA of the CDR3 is TGTGCCAGCATTCCCGGGACTAGCACAGATACGCAGTATTTT. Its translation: CASIPGTSTDTQYF.

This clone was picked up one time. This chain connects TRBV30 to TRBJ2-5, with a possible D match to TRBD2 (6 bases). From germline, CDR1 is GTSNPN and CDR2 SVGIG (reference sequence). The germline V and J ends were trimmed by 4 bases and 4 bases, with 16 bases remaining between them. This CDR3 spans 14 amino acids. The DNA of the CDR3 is TGTGCCTGGAAAAAAGTCATGGGGGGAGAGACCCAGTACTTC. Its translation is CAWKKVMGGETQYF.